This T cell receptor beta chain was identified in a study of blood T cell repertoires in COVID-19. Study details: Whether acute or convalescent, the COVID-19 samples came from the United States, Italy and Spain. T cells, B-cell-depleted T cells, or PBMCs supplied cDNA or gDNA.

Sequencing used immunoSEQ multiplex PCR; TCRdb keeps in-frame clones, though not all of them. The repertoire holds roughly 49,000 clones, with around 87% as singletons. Trimming left V 0 bases short and J 3 bases short, with 6 bases between. Germline CDR1 MGHRA, CDR2 YSYEKL. CDR3 length: 13 residues. The sequence derives from a man aged 50 to 59 with active COVID-19. V is TRBV4-1 and J is TRBJ2-7, with D unclear. The source material was peripheral blood. The CDR3 sequence is CASSQENSYEQYF. The CDR3 nucleotides read TGCGCCAGCAGCCAAGAGAATAGCTACGAGCAGTACTTC.